The 4 T cell receptor beta chains presented below share a single source sample, sequenced in a study of neurological immune-mediated disorders. TCRdb re-called the 5' RACE reads through MiXCR, storing one row per CDR3 protein. Here the sample spans approximately 90,000 distinct CDR3 sequences, 3.5% being singletons. What was sequenced was PBMCs. These TCRs come from a woman between 18 and 30 years old with multiple sclerosis.

The J gene is TRBJ1-2, the V gene TRBV5-1; 7 bases match TRBD1. With V trimmed by 3 bases and J by 7 bases, 12 bases remained unmatched. The CDR3 has 15 residues. CDR1 is SGHRS, CDR2 YFSETQ, per germline. The CDR3 sequence is CASSYDRAASRGYTF. CDR3 DNA sequence: TGCGCCAGCAGCTATGACAGGGCAGCTTCGCGTGGCTACACCTTC. The full variable domain, rest sourced from reference TRBV5-1 and TRBJ1-2, is KAGVTQTPRYLIKTRGQQVTLSCSPISGHRSVSWYQQTPGQGLQFLFEYFSETQRNKGNFPGRFSGRQFSNSRSEMNVSTLELGDSALYLCASSYDRAASRGYTFGSGTRLTVV.

This sequence joins TRBV20-1 and TRBJ2-1; no reliable D call. The CDR3 consists of 12 residues. Trimming pared 4 bases from V and 6 bases from J, leaving 10 bases between. CDR1 is DFQATT, CDR2 SNEGSKA, per germline (reference sequence). The CDR3 nucleotides are TGCAGTGCTACATCATACCTCAATGAGCAGTTCTTC. Translation gives CSATSYLNEQFF.

This clonotype was recorded only once. This could be a read error, since a much larger clone is one nucleotide away. The genes are TRBV7-9 and TRBJ2-1; tentative D call: TRBD2 (6 bases). CDR3 length: 11 amino acids. CDR1 SEHNR and CDR2 FQNEAQ come from the germline V gene (reference sequence). The V and J ends lost 10 bases and 10 bases respectively, with 14 bases between them. The CDR3 sequence: CAIRRGDEQFF. The DNA of the CDR3 is TGTGCCATACGGAGGGGTGACGAGCAGTTCTTC.

This clonotype occurred many times. V is TRBV20-1 and J is TRBJ2-1; D remains ambiguous. This CDR3 is built from 12 residues. V lost 3 bases and J lost 9, with 12 bases in between. From germline, CDR1 is DFQATT and CDR2 SNEGSKA (reference sequence). The CDR3 DNA reads TGCAGTGCTAGTGAGGCAGACGGTGAGCAGTTCTTC. Encoded protein: CSASEADGEQFF.